The clone carrying this TCR beta chain was seen repeatedly, ten times or more. Its matching antigen is unknown. The data derive from a study of identical twins. General observations from the study: The study found that models underestimated out-of-frame TCR alpha sharing in monozygotic twins. When twins shared out-of-frame alpha sequences, those sequences had excess low generation probability.

Germline trimming cut 7 bases from V and 1 base from J; bases unmatched to any gene: 3. Germline V lookup: CDR1 SNHLY, CDR2 FYNNEI. This CDR3 contains 14 residues. Each CDR3 protein gets one entry after TCRdb re-called the 5' RACE reads with MiXCR. The sample has about 220,000 distinct CDR3 sequences; less than 8% are singletons. The data also belong to a second study, concerning yellow fever vaccine responses in identical twins.

The rearrangement uses TRBV2 and TRBJ2-3; 9 bases line up with TRBD1. The clonotype comes from a woman younger than 30 in good health. The sequencing input was memory (CD45RO+) T cells sorted from blood. The CDR3 DNA reads TGTGCCAGCAATAGGGACAGGGGCACAGATACGCAGTATTTT. Amino acid sequence: CASNRDRGTDTQYF.